The 5 T cell receptor beta chains listed next were all sequenced from one sample in a study of shared clonotypes between healthy human individuals. Clones were sequenced by immunoSEQ multiplex PCR, and TCRdb holds only the in-frame ones, with some missing. The table shows approximately 500,000 clones, with 81% occurring only once. Material: PBMCs. The receptors originated from a woman between 40 and 55 years old in good health. Some clones in this sample may be carry-over from other donors' samples.

The rearrangement uses TRBV27 and TRBJ2-1; TRBD2 might be the D (5 bases). Germline CDR1 reads MNHEY; CDR2 reads SMNVEV (reference sequence). There are 16 residues in the CDR3. Trimming cost V 0 bases and J 0 bases, with 9 bases left between them. CDR3 DNA: TGTGCCAGCAGTTTATCCTGGCGGGCCTCCTACAATGAGCAGTTCTTC. Protein sequence: CASSLSWRASYNEQFF.

This clone appeared many times. The chain's CDR3 is CASTIRPGLAGVYEQYF. The DNA of the CDR3 is TGTGCCAGCACCATACGCCCTGGACTAGCGGGAGTGTACGAGCAGTACTTC. The chain links TRBV27 to TRBJ2-7; 13 nucleotides agree with TRBD2. The CDR3 contains 17 residues. Per the germline V gene, CDR1 is MNHEY and CDR2 is SMNVEV (reference sequence). V lost 7 bases and J lost 4; bases outside the gene matches: 13.

A remark on this clone: At one end the junction does not follow the germline gene, possibly because of a read error. The V call is TRBV28, the J call TRBJ2-7, with D possibly TRBD2 on 5 matching bases. CDR1 is MDHEN, CDR2 SYDVKM, per germline. The length of the CDR3 is 12 residues. The CDR3 spells CVSRGSAYEQYF. The CDR3, as DNA: TGTGTCAGCCGAGGGTCAGCCTACGAGCAGTACTTC.

The gene calls are TRBV5-1 and TRBJ2-2; D is perhaps TRBD2 (6 bases). The CDR3 runs to 15 residues. Germline CDR1 SGHRS, CDR2 YFSETQ. V was pared by 1 base and J by 3 bases, with 10 bases between. In nucleotides, the CDR3 is TGCGCCAGCAGCTTGCGGACTACCGACACCGGGGAGCTGTTTTTT. This encodes CASSLRTTDTGELFF.

The chain recombines TRBV4-2 with TRBJ2-7, with D tentatively TRBD2 (6 bases). CDR1 is LGHNA and CDR2 is YNFKEQ in the germline V gene. The V and J ends lost 2 bases and 1 base respectively, with 15 bases between them. This CDR3 has 16 residues. CDR3 sequence reads: CASSQKGWAGSYEQYF. CDR3 nucleotide sequence: TGTGCCAGCAGCCAAAAGGGGTGGGCGGGGTCCTACGAGCAGTACTTC.